A selection of T cell receptor beta chains follows, all from one sample in a study of cytomegalovirus exposure and HLA in healthy donors. The assay was immunoSEQ multiplex PCR, and TCRdb's table has in-frame clones only and misses some. The data hold tens of thousands of clones, with 82% observed a single time. Sequencing was carried out using PBMCs. The receptors were sampled from a man in his forties or fifties in good health and CMV-seronegative. Both conserved end residues are part of each CDR3. The order of the fields is V gene, J gene, clone size, D gene, CDR3 protein, CDR3 DNA. A D gene is named only where the DNA matches it firmly. Clone size is given for some rows only: seen once, a few or many times, or a class if the clone is expanded.

TRBV23-1,TRBJ2-7,NA,TRBD2,CASTSPAGFWGEQYF,TGCGCCAGCACCTCGCCAGCGGGGTTCTGGGGAGAGCAGTACTTC
TRBV5-1,TRBJ1-2,NA,TRBD1,CASSLDGDRADGYTF,TGCGCCAGCAGCTTGGATGGGGACAGGGCGGATGGCTACACCTTC
TRBV19,TRBJ1-3,few,NA,CASSTGTGNTIYF,TGTGCCAGTTCAACAGGGACTGGAAACACCATATATTTT
TRBV7-2,TRBJ2-1,NA,TRBD2,CASSLRLLAETYNEQFF,TGTGCCAGCAGCTTAAGACTTCTAGCGGAAACCTACAATGAGCAGTTCTTC
TRBV11-3,TRBJ1-5,NA,TRBD1,CASSKPQGEGTQPQHF,TGTGCCAGCAGCAAACCACAGGGGGAGGGAACTCAGCCCCAGCATTTT
TRBV18,TRBJ1-5,NA,TRBD1,CASSPRGTGREQPQHF,TGTGCCAGCTCACCACGCGGGACAGGGAGGGAACAGCCCCAGCATTTT
TRBV18,TRBJ1-1,NA,NA,CASSPTTGLGITEAFF,TGTGCCAGCTCACCAACGACAGGTTTGGGGATCACTGAAGCTTTCTTT
TRBV7-6,TRBJ2-5,NA,NA,CASSFLTEETQYF,TGTGCCAGCAGCTTTTTAACGGAAGAGACCCAGTACTTC
TRBV5-1,TRBJ1-2,NA,TRBD1,CASSLGQGDGYTF,TGCGCCAGCAGCTTGGGACAGGGGGATGGCTACACCTTC
TRBV7-9,TRBJ2-3,NA,NA,CASSLAGASTDTQYF,TGTGCCAGCAGCTTAGCAGGGGCGAGCACAGATACGCAGTATTTT
TRBV6-1,TRBJ1-1,NA,TRBD1,CASQGQGTNTEAFF,TGTGCCAGCCAGGGACAGGGGACGAACACTGAAGCTTTCTTT
TRBV7-2,TRBJ2-7,few,TRBD1,CASSSGGQNYEQYF,TGTGCCAGCAGCTCAGGGGGACAGAACTACGAGCAGTACTTC
TRBV7-2,TRBJ2-7,NA,TRBD2,CASSSGLAEEQYF,TGTGCCAGCAGCTCGGGACTAGCTGAAGAGCAGTACTTC
TRBV28,TRBJ2-1,NA,TRBD2,CASSLSGGSQNEQFF,TGTGCCAGCAGTTTATCCGGCGGGAGCCAGAATGAGCAGTTCTTC
TRBV15,TRBJ2-6,NA,NA,CATSREVTFGANVLTF,TGTGCCACCAGCAGAGAGGTGACTTTTGGGGCCAACGTCCTGACTTTC
TRBV29-1,TRBJ1-2,NA,TRBD1,CSVGTDNYGYTF,TGCAGCGTAGGGACAGATAACTATGGCTACACCTTC
TRBV6-6,TRBJ2-7,few,TRBD1,CASRQLTGTAIYEQYF,TGTGCCAGCAGACAACTCACCGGGACAGCCATCTACGAGCAGTACTTC
TRBV13,TRBJ2-2,NA,NA,CASSLGGLYTGELFF,TGTGCCAGCAGCCTGGGGGGGCTATACACCGGGGAGCTGTTTTTT
TRBV25-1,TRBJ2-7,NA,TRBD1,CASAGQGYEQYF,TGTGCCAGCGCGGGACAGGGCTACGAGCAGTACTTC
TRBV4-2,TRBJ2-7,NA,NA,CASSQGLFYEQYF,TGTGCCAGCAGCCAAGGACTTTTCTACGAGCAGTACTTC
TRBV21-1,TRBJ1-4,NA,NA,CASSIAFPGQVNEKLFF,TGTGCCAGCAGCATTGCTTTCCCGGGACAGGTTAATGAAAAACTGTTTTTT
TRBV7-6,TRBJ2-2,NA,TRBD1,CASSSDRGFDVTGELFF,TGTGCCAGCAGCTCGGACAGGGGGTTTGATGTGACCGGGGAGCTGTTTTTT
TRBV27,TRBJ2-5,NA,NA,CASSLSGLETQYF,TGTGCCAGCAGTTTGTCAGGATTGGAGACCCAGTACTTC
TRBV28,TRBJ2-7,NA,NA,CASSLIQDHEQYF,TGTGCCAGCAGTTTAATACAGGATCACGAGCAGTACTTC
TRBV7-3,TRBJ2-5,once,NA,CASSLGGRGRETQYF,TGTGCCAGCAGCTTAGGGGGCAGGGGACGGGAGACCCAGTACTTC
TRBV2,TRBJ2-7,NA,NA,CASSDGAGSYEQYF,TGTGCCAGCAGTGATGGGGCAGGGTCCTACGAGCAGTACTTC
TRBV7-3,TRBJ2-7,NA,NA,CASSLHQGSEQYF,TGTGCCAGCAGCTTACATCAGGGAAGTGAGCAGTACTTC
TRBV11-2,TRBJ2-7,NA,TRBD2,CASSLVRTSGSSSYEQYF,TGTGCCAGCAGCTTAGTAAGGACTAGCGGGTCGAGCTCCTACGAGCAGTACTTC
TRBV6-1,TRBJ2-7,once,TRBD1,CASSEGGTGPYEQYF,TGTGCCAGCAGTGAAGGCGGGACAGGTCCCTACGAGCAGTACTTC
TRBV28,TRBJ1-2,NA,TRBD1,CASSRERTGANYGYTF,TGTGCCAGCAGTCGGGAGAGGACAGGGGCTAACTATGGCTACACCTTC
TRBV20-1,TRBJ1-2,NA,NA,CSALGGDGYTF,TGCAGTGCGCTAGGCGGGGATGGCTACACCTTC
TRBV9,TRBJ1-1,NA,TRBD1,CASSVGRGRSGTEAFF,TGTGCCAGCAGCGTAGGAAGGGGGCGTAGTGGGACGGAAGCTTTCTTT
TRBV5-1,TRBJ1-4,few,NA,CASSGETNEKLFF,TGCGCCAGCAGCGGAGAAACTAATGAAAAACTGTTTTTT
TRBV7-3,TRBJ2-2,NA,TRBD2,CASRPGLAGGGELFF,TGTGCCAGCAGGCCCGGACTAGCGGGAGGCGGGGAGCTGTTTTTT
TRBV9,TRBJ2-5,NA,NA,CASSEMGGGGLETQYF,TGTGCCAGCAGCGAGATGGGAGGGGGTGGATTAGAGACCCAGTACTTC
TRBV9,TRBJ1-3,NA,NA,CASSPPDGSGNTIYF,TGTGCCAGCAGCCCGCCAGATGGCTCTGGAAACACCATATATTTT
TRBV7-2,TRBJ2-2,NA,NA,CASGDGVRTGELFF,TGTGCCAGCGGAGACGGCGTCCGCACCGGGGAGCTGTTTTTT
TRBV6-1,TRBJ1-2,NA,NA,CATQVFTGNYGYTF,TGTGCCACCCAGGTATTTACAGGGAACTATGGCTACACCTTC
TRBV29-1,TRBJ2-1,NA,NA,CSVVALGGNEQFF,TGCAGCGTCGTGGCCCTCGGGGGCAATGAGCAGTTCTTC
TRBV7-9,TRBJ2-7,once,TRBD1,CASSFDRAGEQYF,TGTGCCAGCAGCTTCGACAGGGCCGGGGAGCAGTACTTC
TRBV29-1,TRBJ2-7,once,TRBD1,CSAQGTGSLYEQYF,TGCAGCGCCCAAGGGACAGGCTCTCTCTACGAGCAGTACTTC
TRBV6-1,TRBJ1-1,NA,TRBD1,CASRVQGQGGTEAFF,TGTGCCAGCAGGGTTCAGGGACAGGGAGGGACTGAAGCTTTCTTT
TRBV18,TRBJ1-1,few,NA,CASSRAGQRQTEAFF,TGTGCCAGCTCACGAGCTGGCCAAAGACAGACTGAAGCTTTCTTT
TRBV4-1,TRBJ2-7,NA,NA,CASSPRLGTFSYEQYF,TGCGCCAGCAGCCCCCGGTTGGGGACTTTCTCCTACGAGCAGTACTTC
TRBV5-4,TRBJ2-1,NA,TRBD2,CASSSGTSGRDEQFF,TGTGCCAGCAGCTCCGGGACTAGCGGGAGGGATGAGCAGTTCTTC
TRBV6-1,TRBJ2-7,NA,TRBD1,CASSEPGQSFWEQYF,TGTGCCAGCAGTGAACCGGGACAGTCCTTTTGGGAGCAGTACTTC
TRBV7-2,TRBJ2-5,NA,NA,CASSLARETQYF,TGTGCCAGCAGCTTAGCGCGGGAGACCCAGTACTTC
TRBV6-1,TRBJ2-7,NA,NA,CASSESELARGYEQYF,TGTGCCAGCAGTGAATCTGAGTTAGCGAGAGGCTACGAGCAGTACTTC
TRBV19,TRBJ2-1,NA,NA,CASSIVATSGYNEQFF,TGTGCCAGTAGTATAGTAGCGACTAGTGGTTACAATGAGCAGTTCTTC
TRBV7-2,TRBJ2-7,NA,TRBD2,CASSGRLAGVTYEQYF,TGTGCCAGCAGCGGAAGACTAGCGGGAGTTACCTACGAGCAGTACTTC
TRBV11-3,TRBJ2-3,NA,NA,CASSLVGTNTQYF,TGTGCCAGCAGCTTAGTCGGGACAAATACGCAGTATTTT
TRBV19,TRBJ1-5,few,NA,CASSIRDQPQHF,TGTGCCAGTAGTATCCGCGATCAGCCCCAGCATTTT
TRBV2,TRBJ1-5,few,NA,CASSEGTVSFQPQHF,TGTGCCAGCAGTGAGGGCACAGTGTCCTTCCAGCCCCAGCATTTT
TRBV5-1,TRBJ2-5,NA,TRBD2,CASSLGLAGEETQYF,TGCGCCAGCAGCCTGGGACTAGCGGGAGAGGAGACCCAGTACTTC
TRBV5-4,TRBJ1-4,few,NA,CASSQVSVRDLTNEKLFF,TGTGCCAGCAGCCAAGTGTCAGTCAGGGATTTAACTAATGAAAAACTGTTTTTT
TRBV19,TRBJ2-1,NA,TRBD2,CASSPPGLGAEQFF,TGTGCCAGTAGTCCGCCGGGACTAGGGGCTGAGCAGTTCTTC
TRBV4-2,TRBJ2-7,once,NA,CASSQVRQRNEQYF,TGTGCCAGCAGCCAGGTTCGTCAGCGAAACGAGCAGTACTTC